The rows below give T cell receptor beta chains drawn from one sample of a study of blood T cells in healthy people across ages. A single record per CDR3 protein comes from TCRdb applying MiXCR to the 5' RACE reads. The sample records nearly 800,000 distinct CDR3 sequences, about 61% being singletons. The sample comprised blood. The receptors originated from a man aged 40-55 years in good health. CDR3s include the opening cysteine and the closing phenylalanine or tryptophan. Fields, in order: J gene, D gene, clone size, CDR3 length, V gene, CDR3 protein, CDR3 DNA. D genes are given only for firm matches. Where a row states a size, it is once, few, many or the class of an expanded clone; other rows omit it.

TRBJ2-3 - - 12 TRBV9 CASSKMTDTQYF TGTGCCAGCAGCAAGATGACAGATACGCAGTATTTT
TRBJ1-6 - many 12 TRBV11-2 CASSFINSPLHF TGTGCCAGCAGCTTTATTAATTCACCCCTCCACTTT
TRBJ2-1 - few 16 TRBV27 CASSFVGLNSYNEQFF TGTGCCAGCAGTTTTGTGGGGTTAAACTCCTACAATGAGCAGTTCTTC
TRBJ1-4 - - 16 TRBV20-1 CSAREPFRTRNEKLFF TGCAGTGCTAGAGAACCCTTTAGGACAAGGAATGAAAAACTGTTTTTT
TRBJ2-2 - - 13 TRBV20-1 CSARDLRAGELFF TGCAGTGCTAGAGATCTTCGTGCCGGGGAGCTGTTTTTT
TRBJ2-5 - - 13 TRBV15 CATSRDVKGTQYF TGTGCCACCAGCAGAGATGTGAAAGGGACCCAGTACTTC
TRBJ2-2 - - 16 TRBV3-1 CASSPRQSANTGELFF TGTGCCAGCAGCCCGCGACAGAGCGCGAACACCGGGGAGCTGTTTTTT
TRBJ1-2 - once 13 TRBV5-4 CATRQVWARGYTF TGTGCCACCCGGCAGGTGTGGGCACGGGGCTACACCTTC
TRBJ2-5 - few 14 TRBV4-1 CASSTPGAGKTQYF TGCGCCAGCAGCACCCCAGGGGCTGGAAAGACCCAGTACTTC
TRBJ2-7 TRBD2 - 15 TRBV11-2 CASSGLAGRGYEQYF TGTGCCAGCAGCGGACTAGCGGGAAGAGGATACGAGCAGTACTTC
TRBJ2-7 - many 15 TRBV11-2 CASSLEGQSRGEQYF TGTGCCAGCAGCTTAGAGGGTCAATCACGGGGGGAGCAGTACTTC
TRBJ2-4 - - 14 TRBV10-3 CAISESAGTQVEYF TGTGCCATCAGTGAGTCTGCCGGGACACAAGTAGAGTACTTC
TRBJ1-2 - - 14 TRBV5-1 CASSLEGPSRDYTF TGCGCCAGCAGCTTGGAGGGACCCTCCCGAGACTACACCTTC
TRBJ1-2 - few 13 TRBV24-1 CATSDPVNYGYTF TGTGCCACCAGTGATCCGGTGAACTATGGCTACACCTTC
TRBJ2-1 - - 15 TRBV15 CATSRPGQSGGEQFF TGTGCCACCAGCAGACCGGGACAGAGCGGGGGTGAGCAGTTCTTC
TRBJ2-4 TRBD1 - 16 TRBV7-9 CASSPGQGEGKNIQYF TGTGCCAGCAGCCCGGGACAGGGCGAGGGCAAAAACATTCAGTACTTC
TRBJ1-1 TRBD1 once 12 TRBV9 CASSADRAEAFF TGTGCCAGCAGCGCGGACAGGGCTGAAGCTTTCTTT
TRBJ2-5 TRBD1 - 14 TRBV5-1 CASKMGQDQETQYF TGCGCCAGCAAGATGGGACAGGATCAAGAGACCCAGTACTTC
TRBJ2-3 - many 13 TRBV29-1 CSVQTAGTDTQYF TGCAGCGTTCAGACGGCCGGCACAGATACGCAGTATTTT
TRBJ2-3 TRBD2 once 16 TRBV10-3 CAISIIAGGNTDTQYF TGTGCCATCAGTATCATAGCGGGGGGGAACACAGATACGCAGTATTTT
TRBJ1-5 - - 14 TRBV9 CASSPQGGNQPQHF TGTGCCAGCAGCCCCCAGGGCGGTAATCAGCCCCAGCATTTT
TRBJ1-2 - - 14 TRBV9 CASSVDVGVYGYTF TGTGCCAGCAGCGTAGATGTCGGGGTTTATGGCTACACCTTC
TRBJ2-3 - once 14 TRBV25-1 CASSDRTVSDTQYF TGTGCCAGCAGCGATCGGACCGTATCGGATACGCAGTATTTT
TRBJ2-1 - - 15 TRBV3-1 CASSQDLGGLVEQFF TGTGCCAGCAGCCAAGATTTAGGAGGGCTGGTTGAGCAGTTCTTC
TRBJ2-6 TRBD1 - 12 TRBV29-1 CSAWDRDRDLTF TGCAGCGCTTGGGACCGGGACAGAGACCTGACTTTC
TRBJ2-3 TRBD2 - 16 TRBV7-2 CASSYSAGVHTDTQYF TGTGCCAGCAGCTACTCAGCGGGGGTCCACACAGATACGCAGTATTTT
TRBJ1-5 - - 13 TRBV5-1 CASSLDFNQPQHF TGCGCCAGCAGCTTGGACTTCAATCAGCCCCAGCATTTT
TRBJ2-7 TRBD1 - 14 TRBV7-2 CASSVRQGVYEQYF TGTGCCAGCAGCGTAAGACAGGGGGTTTACGAGCAGTACTTC
TRBJ1-4 - - 15 TRBV28 CASSYPSGTNEKLFF TGTGCCAGCAGTTATCCCTCTGGCACAAATGAAAAACTGTTTTTT
TRBJ2-1 TRBD1 few 15 TRBV7-8 CASSLDRGRLNEQFF TGTGCCAGCAGCTTGGACAGGGGGCGCTTGAATGAGCAGTTCTTC
TRBJ1-4 TRBD1 - 15 TRBV20-1 CSARDSLKNNEKLFF TGCAGTGCTCGGGACAGCCTTAAAAATAATGAAAAACTGTTTTTT
TRBJ2-1 - - 16 TRBV9 CASSSQMGGPYNEQFF TGTGCCAGCAGCTCACAAATGGGGGGGCCCTACAATGAGCAGTTCTTC
TRBJ2-3 - - 16 TRBV28 CASSKAYGPPTDTQYF TGTGCCAGCAGCAAAGCCTACGGACCTCCCACAGATACGCAGTATTTT
TRBJ2-7 - - 16 TRBV28 CASRTVLGRWSYEQYF TGTGCCAGCAGGACCGTCCTGGGACGGTGGTCCTACGAGCAGTACTTC
TRBJ2-3 TRBD2 - 14 TRBV10-3 CAIRVAGGSDTQYF TGTGCCATCAGAGTAGCGGGAGGTTCAGATACGCAGTATTTT
TRBJ1-2 TRBD1 - 15 TRBV20-1 CSASIGAGGLSGYTF TGCAGTGCTAGTATAGGGGCAGGGGGCTTAAGTGGTTACACCTTC
TRBJ2-1 TRBD2 few 16 TRBV27 CASSLPGGSRYNEQFF TGTGCCAGCAGTTTACCAGGCGGGAGCCGCTACAATGAGCAGTTCTTC
TRBJ2-5 TRBD1 - 18 TRBV19 CASSIRMKEAGGAETQYF TGTGCCAGTAGTATAAGGATGAAGGAGGCAGGGGGCGCGGAGACCCAGTACTTC
TRBJ2-3 TRBD2 - 15 TRBV7-7 CASSLKGLAGDTQYF TGTGCCAGCAGCTTAAAGGGACTAGCGGGAGATACGCAGTATTTT
TRBJ1-5 - few 14 TRBV12-3/TRBV12-4 CASSRGQPNQPQHF TGTGCCAGCAGTCGAGGACAGCCCAATCAGCCCCAGCATTTT
TRBJ1-2 - - 14 TRBV29-1 CSVVRGAGDDGYTF TGCAGCGTTGTTCGGGGTGCAGGGGACGATGGCTACACCTTC
TRBJ2-7 - few 15 TRBV7-2 CASSLGLASSYEQYF TGTGCCAGCAGCTTAGGTCTGGCTAGCTCCTACGAGCAGTACTTC
TRBJ2-5 - few 14 TRBV7-2 CASSLVGQGALSYF -
TRBJ2-3 TRBD2 - 16 TRBV5-1 CASSLTSGGLRDTQYF TGCGCCAGCAGCTTGACTAGCGGGGGACTGAGGGATACGCAGTATTTT
TRBJ2-5 - few 13 TRBV14 CASSPGRVGEQYF TGTGCCAGCAGCCCCGGCAGGGTGGGTGAGCAGTACTTC
TRBJ2-7 - few 12 TRBV20-1 CSAKGTPYEQYF TGCAGTGCTAAAGGGACACCGTACGAGCAGTACTTC
TRBJ1-6 TRBD1 - 15 TRBV9 CASSVGGRGSSPLHF TGTGCCAGCAGCGTAGGGGGCAGGGGGTCCTCACCCCTCCACTTT
TRBJ2-7 - - 15 TRBV4-3 CASSQVPRGPGEQYF TGCGCCAGCAGCCAAGTACCGAGGGGTCCGGGCGAGCAGTACTTC
TRBJ2-4 TRBD2 - 13 TRBV20-1 CSARVDSGDIQYF TGCAGTGCTAGAGTTGACAGCGGGGACATTCAGTACTTC
TRBJ2-4 - few 15 TRBV15 CATSRQQGMANIQYF TGTGCCACCAGCAGACAACAGGGTATGGCGAACATTCAGTACTTC
TRBJ2-7 - many 15 TRBV27 CASNSIWDGHYEQYF TGTGCCAGCAATTCGATTTGGGACGGACACTACGAGCAGTACTTC
TRBJ1-1 TRBD1 few 13 TRBV2 CASRTGPNGEAFF TGTGCCAGCAGGACAGGGCCGAACGGTGAAGCTTTCTTT
TRBJ1-2 - - 16 TRBV15 CATSRSRTEANYGYTF TGTGCCACCAGCAGATCTAGGACTGAAGCTAACTATGGCTACACCTTC
TRBJ2-3 - few 14 TRBV27 CASSYPGRTDTQYF TGTGCCAGCAGTTACCCCGGGCGCACAGATACGCAGTATTTT
TRBJ2-1 TRBD2 - 15 TRBV27 CASSNIAGGYNEQFF TGTGCCAGCAGCAACATAGCGGGGGGATACAATGAGCAGTTCTTC